This T cell receptor (beta chain) is from a study of T-cell reconstitution after alpha-beta-depleted transplantation in children. The CDR3 has 16 residues. The trim removed 6 bases at V and 9 bases at J, leaving 15 bases unmatched. Germline V lookup: CDR1 MNHNS, CDR2 SASEGT. Preparation of the TCRbeta library was carried out with unique molecular identifiers. TCRdb called the PCR reads again in MiXCR, with one record for every CDR3 protein. The sample records 580,000 or so distinct CDR3 sequences, 23% being singletons. V and J are TRBV6-1 and TRBJ2-3, with TRBD2 matching 10 bases. Sequences were derived from PBMCs, mostly from graft donor cells, sampled 360 days after TCRalphabeta/CD19-depleted stem cell transplant. This TCR came from a boy under two years old who had a stem cell transplant for acute myeloid leukemia, so the T cells may come from the graft donor. CDR3 sequence: CASSLRPLAGATTQYF. As DNA, the CDR3 is TGTGCCAGCAGCCTAAGACCGCTAGCGGGGGCTACCACGCAGTATTTT.